This T cell receptor beta chain was found in a study of shared clonotypes between healthy human individuals. Sequencing was performed with immunoSEQ multiplex PCR; in TCRdb, only in-frame clones are kept and a portion is missing. The table includes more than 2,000,000 clones, roughly 93% detected once. The CDR3 covers 13 residues. V was pared by 5 bases and J by 6 bases, with 5 bases of the junction left unmatched. From germline, CDR1 is SGHTA and CDR2 FQGTGA. The chain links TRBV7-3 to TRBJ2-3; 7 bases fit TRBD2. The TCR originated in a man aged 18-30 years in good health. Some clones in this sample may be carry-over from other donors' samples. The sequenced sample consisted of naive CD4+ T cells from PBMCs. The subset was: CD45RA+ positively selected. This CDR3 is CASSRILADTQYF. For the CDR3, the DNA is TGTGCCAGCAGCCGCATACTAGCGGATACGCAGTATTTT.